This passage covers 32 T cell receptor beta chains from one sample sequenced in a study of blood T cells in healthy people across ages. Together with a sample-barcoded 5' primer, a J-beta primer mix was included in a second PCR lasting 7 to 11 cycles. TCRdb itself ran the 5' RACE reads through MiXCR, one entry per CDR3 protein. The sample comprises 980,000 or so distinct CDR3 sequences, around 48% of which are singletons, and roughly 13% rests with the top ten. Sample: blood. Receptors were obtained from a young man in good health.

V and J are TRBV7-2 and TRBJ2-5; D gene unclear. The J call may be mistaken, given a closer DNA end match to TRBJ2-7. Germline loops: CDR1 SGHTA, CDR2 FQGNSA. The CDR3 is 13 residues long. In DNA form, the CDR3 reads TGTGCCAGCTCCCGGATAGGGTCCCACGAGCAGTACTTC. This translates into CASSRIGSHEQYF.

This clonotype was counted between two and nine times. The rearrangement uses TRBV27 and TRBJ2-7; TRBD1 aligns across 7 bases. The CDR3 has 16 amino acids. V was clipped by 3 bases and J by 2 bases; unmatched bases: 10. Germline loops: CDR1 MNHEY, CDR2 SMNVEV (reference sequence). CDR3 protein: CASSLTGSVGTYEQYF. CDR3 DNA: TGTGCCAGCAGTTTGACAGGGTCGGTCGGTACCTACGAGCAGTACTTC.

Concerning this clonotype: The junction shows a germline mismatch at one end, possibly a read error. CDR3 coding DNA: TGTGCCAGCGGTGAAATGGGCACAGATACGCAGTATTTT. It specifies CASGEMGTDTQYF. V and J are TRBV2 and TRBJ2-3; D gene ambiguous. From germline, CDR1 is SNHLY and CDR2 FYNNEI. CDR3 length: 13 amino acids.

The chain couples TRBV15 to TRBJ2-3; D ambiguous. CDR3 length equals 15 residues. Deletions cut 5 bases from V and 1 base from J, with 13 bases between. CDR1 is LNHNV, CDR2 YYDKDF, per germline (reference sequence). In DNA form, the CDR3 reads TGTGCCACCAGCGCCCGGAACACTGGCACAGATACGCAGTATTTT. It is translated as CATSARNTGTDTQYF.

This clonotype was seen only a few times. J is TRBJ1-6 and V is TRBV5-6; a weak D match, TRBD1 (5 bases). The length of the CDR3 is 12 residues. Trimming removed 5 bases from V and 9 bases from J, with 9 bases in between. Germline V gene lookup returns CDR1 SGHDT and CDR2 YYEEEE. The CDR3 sequence is CASRRTLSPLHF. The CDR3 bases are TGTGCCAGCAGACGGACACTTTCACCCCTCCACTTT.

CDR3 nucleotides: TGTGCCATCAGTGAGTCGGCCCCGAACACCGGGGAGCTGTTTTTT. It specifies CAISESAPNTGELFF. The V gene is TRBV10-3, the J gene TRBJ2-2, with D unresolved. The CDR3 covers 15 residues. V was shortened by 0 bases and J by 0 bases, with 5 bases between the two germline ends. Germline V CDR1 and CDR2: ENHRY, SYGVKD.

The rearrangement links TRBV7-2 to TRBJ2-7, with TRBD2 matching 12 bases. V gave up 7 bases and J gave up 6 bases; unmatched junction bases: 10. CDR3 length equals 15 residues. Germline V gene data show CDR1 as SGHTA and CDR2 as FQGNSA. CDR3 residues: CASNRLAGEGGEQYF. The CDR3 DNA reads TGTGCCAGCAACCGACTAGCGGGAGAAGGCGGCGAGCAGTACTTC.

The chain uses TRBV2 and TRBJ2-7; the D is unclear. V was shortened by 2 bases and J by 6 bases, with 8 bases between the two germline ends. This CDR3 spans 12 amino acids. Germline assignment: CDR1 SNHLY and CDR2 FYNNEI. CDR3 loop: CASSEQISEQYF. DNA for the CDR3: TGTGCCAGCAGTGAACAAATATCCGAGCAGTACTTC. Looking up the rest from reference TRBV2 and TRBJ2-7 gives the full variable domain: EPEVTQTPSHQVTQMGQEVILRCVPISNHLYFYWYRQILGQKVEFLVSFYNNEISEKSEIFDDQFSVERPDGSNFTLKIRSTKLEDSAMYFCASSEQISEQYFGPGTRLTVT.

This clonotype was picked up one time. The genes are TRBV4-3 and TRBJ1-2; D possibly corresponds to TRBD1 (6 bases). The CDR3 length is 14 residues. Germline V CDR1 and CDR2: LGHNA, YSLEER. The V and J ends lost 0 bases and 6 bases respectively, with 11 bases between them. The CDR3 coding sequence is TGCGCCAGCAGCCAAGAACAGGGCCCGCATGGCTACACCTTC. Its translation: CASSQEQGPHGYTF.

The chain links TRBV6-1 to TRBJ1-5; the D gene is possibly TRBD1 (5 bases). CDR1 is MNHNS, CDR2 SASEGT, per germline. With 4 bases removed from V and 7 bases from J, the gap between germline ends came to 14 bases. This CDR3 region has 14 residues. The CDR3: CASSATGRGQPQHF. The CDR3 region has the DNA TGTGCCAGCAGTGCCACAGGTCGGGGCCAGCCCCAGCATTTT.

This clonotype has only a few counts. The chain combines TRBV7-2 with TRBJ2-3; maybe TRBD2 (5 bases). CDR3 size: 17 residues. CDR1 is SGHTA, CDR2 FQGNSA, per germline. V dropped 5 bases and J dropped 5 bases, with 23 bases sitting between them. The CDR3: CASSESISGVLRDTQYF. The CDR3 coding sequence is TGTGCCAGCAGCGAATCGATATCCGGGGTGCTACGAGATACGCAGTATTTT. The full variable domain, with the rest looked up from reference TRBV7-2 and TRBJ2-3, is GAGVSQSPSNKVTEKGKDVELRCDPISGHTALYWYRQSLGQGLEFLIYFQGNSAPDKSGLPSDRFSAERTGGSVSTLTIQRTQQEDSAVYLCASSESISGVLRDTQYFGPGTRLTVL.

This clonotype was seen more than once but under ten times. V gene TRBV14 combines with J gene TRBJ2-3; D gene unclear. Germline values: CDR1 SGHDN, CDR2 FVKESK. The length of the CDR3 is 15 residues. The V end was cut by 4 bases, the J end by 6 bases, with 17 bases between. The CDR3 DNA reads TGTGCCAGCAGCCCATCCCCCAGTATGGTGGATACGCAGTATTTT. It yields the protein CASSPSPSMVDTQYF. The full variable domain, with the rest looked up from reference TRBV14 and TRBJ2-3, is EAGVTQFPSHSVIEKGQTVTLRCDPISGHDNLYWYRRVMGKEIKFLLHFVKESKQDESGMPNNRFLAERTGGTYSTLKVQPAELEDSGVYFCASSPSPSMVDTQYFGPGTRLTVL.

The genes are TRBV4-3 and TRBJ2-3; TRBD2 aligns across 8 bases. The junction had 8 bases not matched to a gene; V was cut back by 0 bases and J by 0 bases. The CDR3 has 18 amino acids. Germline CDR1 and CDR2: LGHNA and YSLEER. CDR3 in amino acids: CASSQDWTSTLSTDTQYF. DNA of the CDR3: TGCGCCAGCAGCCAAGATTGGACTAGCACCCTTAGCACAGATACGCAGTATTTT.

The chain links TRBV7-8 to TRBJ2-3; TRBD2 matches 9 bases. Trimming took 0 bases from V and 5 from J; bases not matched to a gene: 9. Looked up from germline, CDR1 is SGHVS and CDR2 is FQNEAQ. This CDR3 spans 17 amino acids. Written as DNA, the CDR3 is TGTGCCAGCAGCTTAGCTAGCGGCGGGGGGGCCCGAGATACGCAGTATTTT. Residues: CASSLASGGGARDTQYF. Based on the CDR3 plus reference TRBV7-8 and TRBJ2-3, the full variable domain is GAGVSQSPRYKVAKRGQDVALRCDPISGHVSLFWYQQALGQGPEFLTYFQNEAQLDKSGLPSDRFFAERPEGSVSTLKIQRTQQEDSAVYLCASSLASGGGARDTQYFGPGTRLTVL.

Remarks on this clonotype: A much larger clone is a single base away; this may be a read error. The chain employs TRBV5-1 and TRBJ1-2; D is undetermined. The CDR3 has 16 residues. Germline loops: CDR1 SGHRS, CDR2 YFSETQ. Trimming left V 4 bases short and J 0 bases short, with 16 bases between. This CDR3 reads CASSTDVDTANYGYTF. The CDR3 DNA is TGCGCCAGCAGCACAGACGTCGACACAGCTAACTATGGCTACACCTTC.

This clonotype was found a few times. The chain links TRBV3-1 to TRBJ1-2; D remains ambiguous. Germline-derived CDR1 and CDR2 are LGHDT and YNNKEL (reference sequence). V lost 1 base and J lost 6, with 15 bases in between. CDR3 length: 15 amino acids. CDR3 protein: CASSQGAEHRDGYTF. The CDR3 nucleotides are TGTGCCAGCAGCCAAGGGGCCGAACATCGAGATGGCTACACCTTC.

V gene TRBV7-6 combines with J gene TRBJ2-1, with TRBD2 matching 7 bases. There are 13 residues in the CDR3. The V gene end was trimmed by 3 bases and the J gene end by 10 bases; junction bases not matched to a gene: 6. CDR1 and CDR2 from the germline V gene are SGHVS and FNYEAQ. DNA of the CDR3: TGTGCCAGCAGCTTCAACGGGGGGATAGAGCAGTTCTTC. This encodes CASSFNGGIEQFF.

This clonotype showed up just a few times. The J gene is TRBJ1-5, the V gene TRBV7-8; no definite D call. Looked up from germline, CDR1 is SGHVS and CDR2 is FQNEAQ. The CDR3 length is 13 residues. V shed 1 base and J shed 5 bases, with 6 bases lying between them. The CDR3 DNA reads as TGTGCCAGCAGCTTAGGGCTCTATCAGCCCCAGCATTTT. This sequence encodes CASSLGLYQPQHF.

This clonotype has more than one count but fewer than ten. The rearrangement links TRBV4-1 to TRBJ2-5; D is ambiguous. In germline, CDR1 is MGHRA, CDR2 YSYEKL. V was clipped by 2 bases and J by 2 bases, with 9 bases between them. The CDR3 loop spans 14 amino acids. The CDR3 sequence: CASSQPDGQETQYF. The CDR3 region has the DNA TGCGCCAGCAGCCAACCCGACGGACAAGAGACCCAGTACTTC.

This clonotype was seen a handful of times. J is TRBJ2-4 and V is TRBV7-9, with unresolved D. Germline loops: CDR1 SEHNR, CDR2 FQNEAQ (reference sequence). Trimming pared 2 bases from V and 3 bases from J, leaving 11 bases between. The CDR3 loop spans 15 amino acids. This CDR3 is CASSLRRFGKNIQYF. CDR3 DNA sequence: TGTGCCAGCAGCTTACGTAGGTTCGGCAAAAACATTCAGTACTTC.

The chain combines TRBV4-1 with TRBJ2-1; 8 bases line up with TRBD2. V gave up 0 bases and J gave up 2 bases; unmatched junction bases: 6. CDR1 and CDR2 (germline): MGHRA, YSYEKL. This CDR3 is built from 17 residues. The CDR3 spells CASSQDPDGGAYNEQFF. In DNA, the CDR3 is TGCGCCAGCAGCCAAGATCCCGACGGGGGGGCCTACAATGAGCAGTTCTTC.

The V call is TRBV27, the J call TRBJ1-1; D gene unclear. The germline V gene has CDR1 MNHEY and CDR2 SMNVEV (reference sequence). V lost 5 bases to trimming and J lost 2 bases, with 18 bases between them. This CDR3 has 16 residues. The CDR3 region is CASSPLGGEPNTEAFF. CDR3 DNA: TGTGCCAGCAGTCCCTTGGGCGGGGAGCCAAACACTGAAGCTTTCTTT.

The J gene is TRBJ2-6, the V gene TRBV3-1; no clear D gene. The CDR3 has 14 residues. The germline V and J ends were trimmed by 7 bases and 2 bases, with 9 bases remaining between them. Germline V gene sequence: CDR1 LGHDT, CDR2 YNNKEL (reference sequence). The CDR3 reads CASTRRAGANVLTF. The CDR3 DNA reads TGTGCCAGCACCCGACGGGCTGGGGCCAACGTCCTGACTTTC.

With regard to this clonotype: Just one base apart from a much larger clone, this may be a read error. The J gene is TRBJ2-1, the V gene TRBV4-2; tentatively, D is TRBD2 (6 bases). The CDR3 runs to 14 residues. In germline, CDR1 is LGHNA, CDR2 YNFKEQ. For the CDR3, the DNA is TGTGTCAGCAGCCCCTCAACTAGCACCCCAGAGCAGTTCTTC. This gives the protein CVSSPSTSTPEQFF.

The chain carries TRBV27 and TRBJ2-2; D gene uncertain. The CDR3 is 15 residues long. Between the trimmed V and J ends, which lost 0 bases and 1 base, there was a span of 6 bases. In germline, CDR1 is MNHEY, CDR2 SMNVEV (reference sequence). The CDR3 is CASSLSAGNTGELFF. The CDR3 nucleotides read TGTGCCAGCAGTTTATCGGCAGGGAACACCGGGGAGCTGTTTTTT.

The rearrangement uses TRBV30 and TRBJ2-1; 8 bases match TRBD1. Trimming removed 3 bases from V and 13 bases from J; junction bases left unmatched: 11. This CDR3 has 13 residues. Per the germline V gene, CDR1 is GTSNPN and CDR2 is SVGIG (reference sequence). This chain's CDR3 is CAWSSSGGMGQFF. CDR3 coding DNA: TGTGCCTGGAGCAGCTCAGGGGGCATGGGACAGTTCTTC.

This clonotype was recorded a few times. This chain uses TRBV27 with TRBJ2-7; possibly TRBD2 for D (5 bases). The CDR3 contains 18 residues. V lost 6 bases, J lost 1 base, and 25 bases lay in between. Germline V gene lookup returns CDR1 MNHEY and CDR2 SMNVEV (reference sequence). CDR3 in amino acids: CASRPDRLGGLGSYEQYF. CDR3 coding DNA: TGTGCCAGCAGACCCGACCGTCTCGGTGGACTGGGTTCCTACGAGCAGTACTTC.

This clonotype was picked up a small number of times. This rearrangement joins TRBV24-1 to TRBJ2-3, with D possibly being TRBD1 (6 bases). Germline CDR1 reads KGHDR; CDR2 reads SFDVKD. The CDR3 is 15 residues long. Between the trimmed V and J ends, which lost 7 bases and 2 bases, there was a span of 15 bases. The CDR3 here is CATSYYRDHTDTQYF. The CDR3 DNA reads as TGTGCCACCAGCTATTACAGGGATCACACAGATACGCAGTATTTT.

This clonotype showed up just a few times. The chain couples TRBV5-1 to TRBJ1-3, with 12 bases lining up with TRBD1. The CDR3 is made up of 15 amino acids. CDR1 and CDR2 (germline): SGHRS, YFSETQ. Trimming cost V 0 bases and J 7 bases; bases outside gene matches: 2. The CDR3 bases are TGCGCCAGCAGCTTGGAGGGACAGGGGGCTAACACCATATATTTT. Encoded protein: CASSLEGQGANTIYF. Variable domain in full (rest from reference TRBV5-1 and TRBJ1-3): KAGVTQTPRYLIKTRGQQVTLSCSPISGHRSVSWYQQTPGQGLQFLFEYFSETQRNKGNFPGRFSGRQFSNSRSEMNVSTLELGDSALYLCASSLEGQGANTIYFGEGSWLTVV.

J is TRBJ2-7 and V is TRBV6-4; 8 nucleotides align to TRBD1. Unmatched junction bases numbered 10, after V lost 9 bases and J lost 3 bases. The CDR3 totals 14 residues. From germline, CDR1 is MRHNA and CDR2 SNTAGT. The CDR3 nucleotides read TGTGCCAGTATTACTGGGACAGGATACTACGAGCAGTACTTC. Residues: CASITGTGYYEQYF.

This clonotype was seen a handful of times. The chain employs TRBV5-1 and TRBJ2-1; TRBD1 might be the D (6 bases). The CDR3 spans 14 residues. Germline V gene sequence: CDR1 SGHRS, CDR2 YFSETQ. V was trimmed by 1 base and J by 7 bases, leaving 12 bases between them. This chain's CDR3 is CASSLQGTENEQFF. The CDR3, as DNA: TGCGCCAGCAGCTTGCAGGGGACGGAGAATGAGCAGTTCTTC.

In its sample, this clonotype was seen a few times. This chain joins TRBV12-3 or TRBV12-4 and TRBJ1-6; no definite D call. V lost 10 bases to trimming and J lost 5 bases, with 12 bases between them. This CDR3 has 13 residues. DNA for the CDR3: TGTGCCACCGCGTGGACGGATAATTCACCCCTCCACTTT. Protein sequence: CATAWTDNSPLHF.